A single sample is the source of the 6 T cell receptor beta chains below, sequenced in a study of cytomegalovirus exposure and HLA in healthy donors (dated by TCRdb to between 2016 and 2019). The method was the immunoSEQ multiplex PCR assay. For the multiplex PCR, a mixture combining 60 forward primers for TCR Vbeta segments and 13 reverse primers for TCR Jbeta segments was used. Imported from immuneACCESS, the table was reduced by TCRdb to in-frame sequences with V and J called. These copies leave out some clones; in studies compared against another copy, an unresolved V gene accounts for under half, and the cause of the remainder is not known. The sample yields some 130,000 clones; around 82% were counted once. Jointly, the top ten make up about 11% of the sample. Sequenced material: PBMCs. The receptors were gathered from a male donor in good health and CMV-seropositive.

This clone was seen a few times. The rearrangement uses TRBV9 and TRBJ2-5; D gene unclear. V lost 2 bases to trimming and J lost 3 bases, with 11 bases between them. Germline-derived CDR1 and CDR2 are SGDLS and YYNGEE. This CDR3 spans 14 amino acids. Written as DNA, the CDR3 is TGTGCCAGCAGCGTTTTTGGCGGAGAAGAGACCCAGTACTTC. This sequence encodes CASSVFGGEETQYF.

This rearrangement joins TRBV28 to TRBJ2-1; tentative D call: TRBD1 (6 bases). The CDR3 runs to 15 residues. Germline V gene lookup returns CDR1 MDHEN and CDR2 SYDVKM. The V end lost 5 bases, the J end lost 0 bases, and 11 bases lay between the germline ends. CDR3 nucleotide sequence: TGTGCCAGCAGTCCAGGGGATAGCTCCTACAATGAGCAGTTCTTC. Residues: CASSPGDSSYNEQFF.

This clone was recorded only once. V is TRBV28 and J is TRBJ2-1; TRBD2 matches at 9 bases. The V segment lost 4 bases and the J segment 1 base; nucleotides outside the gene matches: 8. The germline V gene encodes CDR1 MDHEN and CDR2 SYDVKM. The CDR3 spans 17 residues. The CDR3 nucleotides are TGTGCCAGCAGTTCCGCGGGAGGGCCAGGTTCCTACAATGAGCAGTTCTTC. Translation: CASSSAGGPGSYNEQFF. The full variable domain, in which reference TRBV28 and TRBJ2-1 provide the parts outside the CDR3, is DVKVTQSSRYLVKRTGEKVFLECVQDMDHENMFWYRQDPGLGLRLIYFSYDVKMKEKGDIPEGYSVSREKKERFSLILESASTNQTSMYLCASSSAGGPGSYNEQFFGPGTRLTVL.

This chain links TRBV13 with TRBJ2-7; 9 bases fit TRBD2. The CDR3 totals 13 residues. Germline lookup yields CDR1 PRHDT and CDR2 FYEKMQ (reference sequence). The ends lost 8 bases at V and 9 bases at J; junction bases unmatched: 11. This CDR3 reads CASRDSGSYGQYF. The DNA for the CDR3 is TGTGCCAGCCGGGATAGCGGGAGTTATGGGCAGTACTTC. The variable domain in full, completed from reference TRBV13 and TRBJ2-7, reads AAGVIQSPRHLIKEKRETATLKCYPIPRHDTVYWYQQGPGQDPQFLISFYEKMQSDKGSIPDRFSAQQFSDYHSELNMSSLELGDSALYFCASRDSGSYGQYFGPGTRLTVT.

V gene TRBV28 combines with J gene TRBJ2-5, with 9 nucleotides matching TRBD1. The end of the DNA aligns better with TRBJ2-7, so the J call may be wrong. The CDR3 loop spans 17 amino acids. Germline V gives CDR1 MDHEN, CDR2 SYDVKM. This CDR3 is CASSLVAGTGKIDEQYF. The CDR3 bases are TGTGCCAGCAGTTTAGTCGCCGGGACAGGGAAAATCGACGAGCAGTACTTC.

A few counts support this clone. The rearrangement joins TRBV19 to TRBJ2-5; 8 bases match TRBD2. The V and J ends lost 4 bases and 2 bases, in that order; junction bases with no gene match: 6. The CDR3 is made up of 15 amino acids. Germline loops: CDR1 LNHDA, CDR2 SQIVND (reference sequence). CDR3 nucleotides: TGTGCCAGTAGTAAGCGGACTAGCCAGCAAGAGACCCAGTACTTC. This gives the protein CASSKRTSQQETQYF.